These 10 T cell receptor beta chains originate from one sample sequenced in a study of long-term antiretroviral therapy in people with HIV. At survey level, the immunoSEQ assay was run in its v3.0 version. Clones were sequenced by immunoSEQ multiplex PCR, and TCRdb holds only the in-frame ones, with some missing. The table records some 24,000 clones, roughly 87% of them present only once. The specimen was unsorted PBMCs, collected 1.8 years before starting antiretroviral therapy. The receptors here all came from a man aged 45-60 years with HIV.

The chain has TRBV5-3 and TRBJ1-5; 7 bases agree with TRBD1. TRBV5-3 is identified as an open reading frame with a role that is uncertain. V shed 0 bases, J shed 0 bases, and the junction held 6 bases outside the gene matches. The CDR3 totals 17 residues. Here the CDR3 DNA reads TGTGCCAGAAGCTTGGGGGACAGTGCGGATAGCAATCAGCCCCAGCATTTT. This codes for CARSLGDSADSNQPQHF.

This clone was seen just once. This chain connects TRBV5-1 to TRBJ2-1; tentative D call: TRBD2 (5 bases). The CDR3 totals 17 residues. V was clipped by 0 bases and J by 4 bases, with 17 bases between them. CDR1 and CDR2 from the germline V gene are SGHRS and YFSETQ. CDR3 sequence reads: CASSLESPSSTYNEQFF. CDR3 in DNA: TGCGCCAGCAGCTTGGAGAGTCCTAGCTCGACATACAATGAGCAGTTCTTC.

This chain joins TRBV19 and TRBJ2-3, with TRBD1 as a possible D gene (6 bases). V lost 1 base, J lost 5 bases, and 13 bases lay in between. The CDR3 length is 15 residues. In germline, CDR1 is LNHDA, CDR2 SQIVND (reference sequence). The CDR3 DNA reads TGTGCCAGTAGTATAGCACAGGGTACATTAGATACGCAGTATTTT. It encodes CASSIAQGTLDTQYF.

This clone appeared once. This chain links TRBV20-1 with TRBJ1-1; D remains ambiguous. Germline values: CDR1 DFQATT, CDR2 SNEGSKA (reference sequence). V shed 4 bases and J shed 8 bases, with 11 bases lying between them. The CDR3 has 11 residues. CDR3 loop: CSAKRELEAFF. The CDR3 DNA reads TGCAGTGCTAAACGGGAGTTAGAAGCTTTCTTT.

The V and J genes are TRBV5-1 and TRBJ2-7; 8 bases line up with TRBD1. The CDR3 has 15 residues. Germline CDR1 is SGHRS and CDR2 is YFSETQ. The trim removed 2 bases at V and 6 bases at J, leaving 10 bases unmatched. The CDR3 reads CASSFSGDRSGEQYF. The CDR3 DNA reads TGCGCCAGCAGCTTCTCAGGGGACAGGTCCGGCGAGCAGTACTTC.

V gene TRBV6-5 combines with J gene TRBJ1-2, with D possibly matching TRBD1 (5 bases). Trimming pared 6 bases from V and 8 bases from J, leaving 16 bases between. Germline V CDR1 and CDR2: MNHEY, SVGAGI. The CDR3 consists of 13 residues. The DNA for the CDR3 is TGTGCCAGCAGGCGGGGGGGGTGGAAAGGCTACACCTTC. Its protein is CASRRGGWKGYTF.

V and J are TRBV6-1 and TRBJ1-2; a possible D gene is TRBD1 (5 bases). The CDR3 contains 15 residues. V was pared by 5 bases and J by 8 bases, with 21 bases between. Germline V lookup: CDR1 MNHNS, CDR2 SASEGT. The CDR3 spells CASSSGTTPPGGYTF. The DNA of the CDR3 is TGTGCCAGCAGTTCCGGGACTACACCGCCGGGAGGCTACACCTTC.

This rearrangement joins TRBV5-1 to TRBJ2-5; D is possibly TRBD1 (6 bases). The germline V gene has CDR1 SGHRS and CDR2 YFSETQ. Deletions cut 0 bases from V and 5 bases from J, with 11 bases between. This CDR3 spans 14 amino acids. CDR3 amino acids: CASSLVTGEETQYF. CDR3 nucleotides: TGCGCCAGCAGCTTGGTGACAGGCGAGGAGACCCAGTACTTC.

CDR3 in amino acids: CASSQEGEAYEQYF. In nucleotides, the CDR3 is TGTGCCAGCAGCCAAGAGGGGGAAGCCTACGAGCAGTACTTC. J is TRBJ2-7 and V is TRBV21-1; the DNA was not compared with TRBD1, the D call given in the table. TRBV21-1 is shown as a pseudogene. The CDR3 runs 14 residues.

The chain employs TRBV21-1 and TRBJ2-7; the D call in the table, TRBD2, was not verified against the DNA. TRBV21-1 is listed as a pseudogene. This CDR3 is 16 amino acids long. The CDR3 reads CASSNLTSGYAYEQYF. In DNA form, the CDR3 reads TGTGCCAGCAGCAATCTCACTAGCGGCTACGCCTACGAGCAGTACTTC.